This T cell receptor beta chain was observed in a study of Ad26.COV2.S vaccination and SARS-CoV-2 variants. Treatment defined: over 15 received Ad26.COV2.S at low or high dose, single or two shots; five or six received placebo; per-sample allocation not given. Following the first vaccine or placebo injection, samples were taken on day 63. This clone was seen a single time. Libraries were prepared by immunoSEQ multiplex PCR; TCRdb keeps only in-frame clonotypes and omits some of them. This table holds about 370,000 clones, around 91% found once. V lost 8 bases to trimming and J lost 3 bases, with 11 bases between them. The CDR3 has 12 amino acids. Looked up from germline, CDR1 is GTSNPN and CDR2 is SVGIG (reference sequence).

The chain is built from TRBV30 and TRBJ1-5; no firm D call. This receptor was identified in a person aged 18 to 65 who received the Ad26.COV2.S COVID-19 vaccine or a placebo. This material consisted of peripheral blood, taken in a trial of Ad26.COV2.S vaccine versus placebo. CDR3 protein: CALSGNNQPQHF. The CDR3, as DNA: TGTGCCCTAAGTGGGAACAATCAGCCCCAGCATTTT. The full variable domain, with the rest looked up from reference TRBV30 and TRBJ1-5, is SQTIHQWPATLVQPVGSPLSLECTVEGTSNPNLYWYRQAAGRGLQLLFYSVGIGQISSEVPQNLSASRPQDRQFILSSKKLLLSDSGFYLCALSGNNQPQHFGDGTRLSIL.